The 8 T cell receptor beta chains in this list originate from one sample, sequenced in a study of response to subunit inactivated influenza vaccine. TCRdb analysed the RT-PCR reads with MiXCR anew, one entry per CDR3 protein. The data show roughly 700,000 distinct CDR3 sequences, roughly 14% seen once. The sample here was PBMCs from blood, taken approximately 15 days before vaccination. These receptors were collected from a man between 50 and 59 years old who received an inactivated influenza vaccine.

The chain recombines TRBV7-9 with TRBJ1-3; D unresolved. Per germline, CDR1 SEHNR and CDR2 FQNEAQ (reference sequence). The CDR3 runs to 12 residues. Trimming took 6 bases from V and 1 from J, leaving 4 bases between them. CDR3 sequence: CASRLSGNTIYF. In DNA, the CDR3 is TGTGCCAGCAGGTTATCTGGAAACACCATATATTTT. Variable domain in full (rest from reference TRBV7-9 and TRBJ1-3): DTGVSQNPRHKITKRGQNVTFRCDPISEHNRLYWYRQTLGQGPEFLTYFQNEAQLEKSRLLSDRFSAERPKGSFSTLEIQRTEQGDSAMYLCASRLSGNTIYFGEGSWLTVV.

The chain joins TRBV30 to TRBJ1-5, with D perhaps matching TRBD1 (6 bases). The CDR3 covers 13 residues. Germline CDR1 is GTSNPN and CDR2 is SVGIG (reference sequence). The V end lost 4 bases, the J end lost 6 bases, and 13 bases lay between the germline ends. CDR3 sequence reads: CAWTKQGGQPQHF. For the CDR3, the DNA is TGTGCCTGGACTAAACAGGGAGGTCAGCCCCAGCATTTT.

This clonotype came up a few times. The chain has TRBV20-1 and TRBJ2-3; 11 bases match TRBD2. V gave up 6 bases and J gave up 6 bases; unmatched junction bases: 8. The CDR3 loop spans 14 amino acids. The germline V gene encodes CDR1 DFQATT and CDR2 SNEGSKA (reference sequence). The CDR3 loop reads CSAGPSGRSDTQYF. The CDR3 coding sequence is TGCAGTGCGGGACCTAGCGGGAGGTCCGATACGCAGTATTTT.

This clonotype was seen only a few times. The chain joins TRBV10-3 to TRBJ2-3; D is perhaps TRBD1 or TRBD2 (5 bases each). This CDR3 is 14 amino acids long. The germline gives CDR1 ENHRY, CDR2 SYGVKD. V shed 3 bases and J shed 6 bases, with 13 bases lying between them. The CDR3: CAISEHGAGDTQYF. The CDR3, as DNA: TGTGCCATCAGTGAACACGGGGCGGGTGATACGCAGTATTTT.

The chain uses TRBV30 and TRBJ2-7; a weak D match, TRBD2 (5 bases). Germline values: CDR1 GTSNPN, CDR2 SVGIG (reference sequence). Deletions cut 4 bases from V and 7 bases from J, with 11 bases between. This CDR3 region has 11 residues. The CDR3 loop reads CAWINRGEQYF. DNA for the CDR3: TGTGCCTGGATAAATCGGGGTGAGCAGTACTTC.

The rearrangement joins TRBV2 to TRBJ1-6, with 10 bases aligning to TRBD1. From germline, CDR1 is SNHLY and CDR2 FYNNEI. The CDR3 consists of 15 residues. The ends lost 4 bases at V and 7 bases at J; junction bases unmatched: 4. This CDR3 is CASSALGQGNSPLHF. CDR3 coding DNA: TGTGCCAGCAGTGCGTTGGGACAGGGGAATTCACCCCTCCACTTT.

This clonotype occurred a few times. This sequence joins TRBV6-1 and TRBJ1-1; no clear D. V was clipped by 3 bases and J by 3 bases, with 8 bases between them. Germline V gives CDR1 MNHNS, CDR2 SASEGT. This CDR3 is built from 13 residues. DNA for the CDR3: TGTGCCAGCAGTGATCGAGAATACACTGAAGCTTTCTTT. Its protein product is CASSDREYTEAFF.

V usage is TRBV15 and J usage is TRBJ2-7; 8 bases are shared with TRBD1. This CDR3 has 15 residues. J gave up 5 bases and V 6 bases, and 12 bases lay outside the gene matches. CDR1 is LNHNV and CDR2 is YYDKDF in the germline V gene (reference sequence). CDR3 loop: CATSWSTGQGHEQYF. In nucleotides, the CDR3 is TGTGCCACCAGTTGGAGCACAGGACAGGGCCACGAGCAGTACTTC.